This T cell receptor (beta chain) is drawn from a study of T cells in tuberculosis. At the level of the study: The T cells targeted glucose monomycolate, a mycobacterial lipid, via CD1B. This South African cohort compared adolescents with or without latent tuberculosis against adults with active tuberculosis. General study points: Classification accuracy was 87% (AUROC 0.90) with the GMM-specific repertoire. GMM-specific TCRs were nearer to active tuberculosis alpha repertoires, suggesting expansion.

As for this clone: The antigen is undetermined.

The V end lost 3 bases, the J end lost 1 base, and 16 bases lay between the germline ends. Germline V CDR1 and CDR2: SGHAT, FQNNGV. The CDR3 contains 16 residues. Clones were read by immunoSEQ multiplex PCR, and TCRdb kept only the in-frame ones, dropping some. This table has 45,000 or so clones, about 95% appearing once. The sequencing input was PBMCs. This receptor was obtained from a donor aged 10-29 years with latent tuberculosis or without tuberculosis infection. The chain couples TRBV11-2 to TRBJ2-7; D is perhaps TRBD1 (6 bases). CDR3 protein: CASSFLRTRGSYEQYF. The CDR3 DNA sequence: TGTGCCAGCAGCTTCCTACGTACCAGGGGATCCTACGAGCAGTACTTC.